This T cell receptor (beta chain) was recovered during a study of T-cell memory formation after mild COVID-19. Overall study findings and caveats: Day 15 to 85 contracting clones showed balanced CD4/CD8; later expanders leaned CD4+.

The germline CDR1 and CDR2 sequences are SGHNT and YYREEE (reference sequence). V was clipped by 0 bases and J by 6 bases, with 11 bases between them. This CDR3 has 14 residues. This clonotype has just a few counts. Its antigen remains unidentified. TCRdb independently ran MiXCR on the 5' RACE reads; one entry per CDR3 protein. The repertoire holds 110,000 or so distinct CDR3 sequences, with about 18% as singletons. The TCR sequence derives from a man aged 18-30 years who had mild COVID-19 (a few samples of this study predate the infection). Cell type and time point are not known. The chain couples TRBV5-4 to TRBJ2-3; perhaps TRBD1 as D (5 bases). Material for sequencing was PBMCs or a T cell subset sorted from them (not recorded which). The CDR3 bases are TGTGCCAGCAGCTTGGCTCAGGGTGCGGATACGCAGTATTTT. As protein: CASSLAQGADTQYF.